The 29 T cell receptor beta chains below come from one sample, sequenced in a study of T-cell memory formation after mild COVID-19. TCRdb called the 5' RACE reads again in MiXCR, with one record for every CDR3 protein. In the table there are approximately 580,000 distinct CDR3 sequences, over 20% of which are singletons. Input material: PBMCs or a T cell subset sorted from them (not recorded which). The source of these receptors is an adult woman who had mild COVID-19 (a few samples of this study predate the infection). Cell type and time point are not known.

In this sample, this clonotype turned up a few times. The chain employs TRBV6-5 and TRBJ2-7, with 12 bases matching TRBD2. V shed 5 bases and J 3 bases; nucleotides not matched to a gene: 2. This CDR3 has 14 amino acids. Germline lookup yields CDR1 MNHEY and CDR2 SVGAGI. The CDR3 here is CASSAGLAGYEQYF. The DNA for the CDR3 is TGTGCCAGCAGTGCGGGACTAGCGGGCTACGAGCAGTACTTC.

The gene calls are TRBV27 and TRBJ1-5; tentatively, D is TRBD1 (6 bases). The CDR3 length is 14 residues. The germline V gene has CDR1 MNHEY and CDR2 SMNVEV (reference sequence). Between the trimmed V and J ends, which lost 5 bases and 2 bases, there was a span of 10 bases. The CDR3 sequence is CASSADRRNQPQHF. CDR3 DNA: TGTGCCAGCAGTGCCGACAGGCGCAATCAGCCCCAGCATTTT.

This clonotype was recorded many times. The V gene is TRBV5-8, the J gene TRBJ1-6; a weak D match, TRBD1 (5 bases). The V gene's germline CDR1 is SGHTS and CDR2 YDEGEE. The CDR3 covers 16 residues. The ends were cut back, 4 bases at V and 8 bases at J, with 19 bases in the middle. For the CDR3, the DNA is TGTGCCAGCAGCGACAGTAATATTTCCCCCGATTCACCCCTCCACTTT. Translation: CASSDSNISPDSPLHF.

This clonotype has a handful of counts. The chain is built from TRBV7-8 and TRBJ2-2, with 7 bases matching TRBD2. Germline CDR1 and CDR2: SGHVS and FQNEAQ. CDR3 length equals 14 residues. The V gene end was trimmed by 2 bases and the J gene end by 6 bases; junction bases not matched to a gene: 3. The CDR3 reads CASSLLAGAGELFF. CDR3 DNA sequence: TGTGCCAGCAGCTTACTCGCGGGAGCCGGGGAGCTGTTTTTT.

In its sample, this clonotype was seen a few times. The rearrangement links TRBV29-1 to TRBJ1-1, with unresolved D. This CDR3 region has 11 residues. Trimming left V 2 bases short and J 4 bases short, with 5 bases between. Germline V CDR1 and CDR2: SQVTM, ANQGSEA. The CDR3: CSVESGTEAFF. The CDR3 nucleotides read TGCAGCGTTGAATCGGGCACTGAAGCTTTCTTT.

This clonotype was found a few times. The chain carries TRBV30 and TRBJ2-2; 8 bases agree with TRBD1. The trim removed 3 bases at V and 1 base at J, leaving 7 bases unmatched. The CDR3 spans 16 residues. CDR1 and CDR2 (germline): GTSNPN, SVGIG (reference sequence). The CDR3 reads CAWRIAGTGNTGELFF. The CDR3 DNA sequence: TGTGCCTGGAGAATCGCCGGGACAGGGAACACCGGGGAGCTGTTTTTT.

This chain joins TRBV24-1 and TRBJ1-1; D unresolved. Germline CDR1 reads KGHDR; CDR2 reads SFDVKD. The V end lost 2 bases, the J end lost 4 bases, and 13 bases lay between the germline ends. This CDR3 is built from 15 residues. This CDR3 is CATSDSGGYGTEAFF. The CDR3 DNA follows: TGTGCCACCAGTGATTCAGGAGGGTACGGCACTGAAGCTTTCTTT.

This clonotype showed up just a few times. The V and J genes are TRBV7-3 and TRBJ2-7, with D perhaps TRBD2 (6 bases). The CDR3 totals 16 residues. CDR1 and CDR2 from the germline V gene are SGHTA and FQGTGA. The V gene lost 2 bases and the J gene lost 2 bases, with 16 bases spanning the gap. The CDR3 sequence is CASSLDGGALPYEQYF. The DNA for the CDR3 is TGTGCCAGCAGCTTAGACGGGGGAGCCCTCCCCTACGAGCAGTACTTC.

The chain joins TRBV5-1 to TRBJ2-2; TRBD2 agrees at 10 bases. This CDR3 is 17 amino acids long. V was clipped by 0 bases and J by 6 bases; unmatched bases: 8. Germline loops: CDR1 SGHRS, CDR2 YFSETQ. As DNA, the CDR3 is TGCGCCAGCAGCTTGGTTCTGACGGGACTAGCGTCCGGGGAGCTGTTTTTT. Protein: CASSLVLTGLASGELFF.

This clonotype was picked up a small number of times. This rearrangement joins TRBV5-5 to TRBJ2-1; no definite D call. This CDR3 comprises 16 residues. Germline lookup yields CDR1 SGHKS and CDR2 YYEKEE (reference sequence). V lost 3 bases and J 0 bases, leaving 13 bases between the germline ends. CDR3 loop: CASSSYSMSSYNEQFF. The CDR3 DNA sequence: TGTGCCAGCAGCTCCTACAGCATGAGCTCCTACAATGAGCAGTTCTTC.

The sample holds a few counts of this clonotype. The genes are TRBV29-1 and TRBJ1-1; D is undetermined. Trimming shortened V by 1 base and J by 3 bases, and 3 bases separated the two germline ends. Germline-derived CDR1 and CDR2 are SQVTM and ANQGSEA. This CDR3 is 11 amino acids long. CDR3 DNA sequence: TGCAGCGTTGAAGGGGACACTGAAGCTTTCTTT. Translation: CSVEGDTEAFF.

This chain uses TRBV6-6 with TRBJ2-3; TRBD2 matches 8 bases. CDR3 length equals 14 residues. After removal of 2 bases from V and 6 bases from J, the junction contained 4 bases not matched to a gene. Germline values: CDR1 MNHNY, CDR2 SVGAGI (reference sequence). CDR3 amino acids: CASSYGTSYDTQYF. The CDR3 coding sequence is TGTGCCAGCAGTTACGGGACTAGTTATGATACGCAGTATTTT.

The CDR3, as DNA: TGCGCCAGCAGCTCCACAAGCGCTGGGGCCGAGCAGTACTTC. Its protein is CASSSTSAGAEQYF. The V call is TRBV5-1, the J call TRBJ2-7; tentatively, D is TRBD1 (5 bases). The CDR3 runs 14 residues. Germline V gives CDR1 SGHRS, CDR2 YFSETQ. Trimming took off 3 bases at V and 6 bases at J, with 16 bases between the two ends.

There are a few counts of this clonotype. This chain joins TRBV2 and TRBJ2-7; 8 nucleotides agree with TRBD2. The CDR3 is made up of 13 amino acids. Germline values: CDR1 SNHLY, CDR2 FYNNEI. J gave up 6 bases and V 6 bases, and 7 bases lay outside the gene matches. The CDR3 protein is CASSGTSRGEQYF. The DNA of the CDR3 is TGTGCCAGCAGCGGGACTAGTCGAGGCGAGCAGTACTTC.

CDR3 sequence reads: CASSYSRTSGRGYEQYF. In DNA, the CDR3 is TGTGCCAGCAGTTACTCGAGGACTAGCGGGAGAGGGTACGAGCAGTACTTC. The chain uses TRBV6-5 and TRBJ2-7, with 13 bases identical to TRBD2. This CDR3 has 17 residues. Per the germline V gene, CDR1 is MNHEY and CDR2 is SVGAGI. The J segment lost 4 bases and the V segment lost 0 bases, leaving 6 bases of the junction unmatched.

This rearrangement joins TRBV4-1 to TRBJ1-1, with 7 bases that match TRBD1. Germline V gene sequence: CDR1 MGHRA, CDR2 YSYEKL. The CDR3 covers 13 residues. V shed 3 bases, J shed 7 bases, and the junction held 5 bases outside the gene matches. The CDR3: CASSHVWDSEAFF. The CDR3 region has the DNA TGCGCCAGCAGCCACGTATGGGACAGTGAAGCTTTCTTT.

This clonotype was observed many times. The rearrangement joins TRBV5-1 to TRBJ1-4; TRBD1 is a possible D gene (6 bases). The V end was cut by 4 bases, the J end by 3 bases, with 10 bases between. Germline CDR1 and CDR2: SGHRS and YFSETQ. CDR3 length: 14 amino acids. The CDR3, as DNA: TGCGCCAGCAGCCCGACAGGAGCTAATGAAAAACTGTTTTTT. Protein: CASSPTGANEKLFF.

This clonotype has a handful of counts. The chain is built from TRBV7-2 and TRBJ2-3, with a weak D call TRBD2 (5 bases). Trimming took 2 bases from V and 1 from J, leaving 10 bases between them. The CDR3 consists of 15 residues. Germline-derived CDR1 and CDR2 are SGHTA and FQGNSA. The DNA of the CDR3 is TGTGCCAGCAGCTTACGGGGATACGGCACAGATACGCAGTATTTT. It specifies CASSLRGYGTDTQYF. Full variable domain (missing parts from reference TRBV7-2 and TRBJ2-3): GAGVSQSPSNKVTEKGKDVELRCDPISGHTALYWYRQSLGQGLEFLIYFQGNSAPDKSGLPSDRFSAERTGGSVSTLTIQRTQQEDSAVYLCASSLRGYGTDTQYFGPGTRLTVL.

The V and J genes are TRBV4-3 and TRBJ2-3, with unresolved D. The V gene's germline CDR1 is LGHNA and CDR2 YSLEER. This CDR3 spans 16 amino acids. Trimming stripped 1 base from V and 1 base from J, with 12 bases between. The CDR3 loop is CASSQGPFSGTDTQYF. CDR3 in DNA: TGCGCCAGCAGCCAAGGGCCCTTTTCGGGCACAGATACGCAGTATTTT.

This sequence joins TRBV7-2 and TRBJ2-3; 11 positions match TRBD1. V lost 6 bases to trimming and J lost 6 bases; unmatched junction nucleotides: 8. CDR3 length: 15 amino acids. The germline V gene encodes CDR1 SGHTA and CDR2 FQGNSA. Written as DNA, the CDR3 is TGTGCCAGCAGGGCCGGTGGACAGGGGGCGGATACGCAGTATTTT. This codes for CASRAGGQGADTQYF. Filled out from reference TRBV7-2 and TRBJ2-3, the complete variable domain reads GAGVSQSPSNKVTEKGKDVELRCDPISGHTALYWYRQSLGQGLEFLIYFQGNSAPDKSGLPSDRFSAERTGGSVSTLTIQRTQQEDSAVYLCASRAGGQGADTQYFGPGTRLTVL.

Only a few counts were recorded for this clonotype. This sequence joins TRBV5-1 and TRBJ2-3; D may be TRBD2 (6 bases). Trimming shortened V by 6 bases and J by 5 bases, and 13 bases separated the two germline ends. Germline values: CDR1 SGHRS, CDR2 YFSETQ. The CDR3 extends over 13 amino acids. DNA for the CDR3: TGCGCCAGCATACCCGGGAGCGGAGATACGCAGTATTTT. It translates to CASIPGSGDTQYF.

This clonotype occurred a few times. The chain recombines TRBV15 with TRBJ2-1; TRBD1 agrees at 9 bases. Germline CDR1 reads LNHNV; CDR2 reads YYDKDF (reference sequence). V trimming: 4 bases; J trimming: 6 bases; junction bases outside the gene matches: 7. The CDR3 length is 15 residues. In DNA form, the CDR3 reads TGTGCCACCAGCACCCGGGACAGGGTGTCCAATGAGCAGTTCTTC. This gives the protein CATSTRDRVSNEQFF.

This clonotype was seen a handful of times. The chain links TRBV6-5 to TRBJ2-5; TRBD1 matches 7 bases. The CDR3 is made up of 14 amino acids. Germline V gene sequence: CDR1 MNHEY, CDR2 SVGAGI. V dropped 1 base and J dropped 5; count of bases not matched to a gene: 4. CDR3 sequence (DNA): TGTGCCAGCAGTTACTTAGGGGGCTCGGAGACCCAGTACTTC. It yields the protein CASSYLGGSETQYF.

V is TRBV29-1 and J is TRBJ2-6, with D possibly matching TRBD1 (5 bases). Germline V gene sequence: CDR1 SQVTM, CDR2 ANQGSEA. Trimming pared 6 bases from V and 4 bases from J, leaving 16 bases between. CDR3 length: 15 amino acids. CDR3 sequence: CSVRQGTSGANVLTF. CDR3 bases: TGCAGCGTGCGTCAGGGAACGAGCGGGGCCAACGTCCTGACTTTC.

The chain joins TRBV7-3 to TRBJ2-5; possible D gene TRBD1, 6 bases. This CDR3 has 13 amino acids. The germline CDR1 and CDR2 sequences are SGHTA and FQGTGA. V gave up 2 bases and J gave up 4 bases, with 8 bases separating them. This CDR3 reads CASSLGTLETQYF. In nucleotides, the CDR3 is TGTGCCAGCAGCTTAGGGACACTAGAGACCCAGTACTTC.

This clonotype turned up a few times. The CDR3 sequence: CSARSYDLGLREQETQYF. In nucleotides, the CDR3 is TGCAGTGCTAGATCGTATGACTTGGGGTTACGAGAACAAGAGACCCAGTACTTC. V and J are TRBV20-1 and TRBJ2-5; D is unresolved. This CDR3 is 18 amino acids long. V was trimmed by 2 bases and J by 2 bases, leaving 24 bases between them. Germline V gives CDR1 DFQATT, CDR2 SNEGSKA (reference sequence).

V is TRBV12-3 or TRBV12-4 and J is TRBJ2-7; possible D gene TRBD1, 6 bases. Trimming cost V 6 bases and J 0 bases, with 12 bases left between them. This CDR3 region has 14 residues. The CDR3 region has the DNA TGTGCCAGCAGACGCGACAGGACCTCCTACGAGCAGTACTTC. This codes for CASRRDRTSYEQYF.

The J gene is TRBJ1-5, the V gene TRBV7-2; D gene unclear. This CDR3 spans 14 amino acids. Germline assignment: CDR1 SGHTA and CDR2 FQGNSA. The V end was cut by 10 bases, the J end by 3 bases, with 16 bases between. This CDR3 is CATRGASSNQPQHF. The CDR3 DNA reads TGTGCCACCCGGGGAGCCTCCTCCAATCAGCCCCAGCATTTT.

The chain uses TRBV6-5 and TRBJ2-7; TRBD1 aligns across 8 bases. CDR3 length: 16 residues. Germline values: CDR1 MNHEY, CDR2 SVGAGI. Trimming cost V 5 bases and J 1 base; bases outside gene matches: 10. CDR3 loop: CASSPSGQGRSYEQYF. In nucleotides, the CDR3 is TGTGCCAGCAGTCCCTCCGGACAGGGACGGTCCTACGAGCAGTACTTC.